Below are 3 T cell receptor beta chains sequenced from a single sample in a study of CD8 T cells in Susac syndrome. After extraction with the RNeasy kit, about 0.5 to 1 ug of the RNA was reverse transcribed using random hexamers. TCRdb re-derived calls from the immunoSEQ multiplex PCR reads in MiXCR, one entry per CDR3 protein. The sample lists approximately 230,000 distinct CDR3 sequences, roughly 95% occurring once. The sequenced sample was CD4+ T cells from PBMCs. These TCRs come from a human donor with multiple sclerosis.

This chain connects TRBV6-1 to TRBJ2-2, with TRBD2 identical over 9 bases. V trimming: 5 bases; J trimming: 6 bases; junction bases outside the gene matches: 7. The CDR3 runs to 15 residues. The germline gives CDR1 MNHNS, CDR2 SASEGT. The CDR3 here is CASSFGLARAGELFF. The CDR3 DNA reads TGTGCCAGCAGTTTCGGACTAGCGAGGGCCGGGGAGCTGTTTTTT.

CDR3 nucleotide sequence: TGTGCCAGCAGTTTCCCGCCTAACACAGATACGCAGTATTTT. The encoded protein is CASSFPPNTDTQYF. The chain uses TRBV28 and TRBJ2-3; D remains ambiguous. Germline assignment: CDR1 MDHEN and CDR2 SYDVKM. This CDR3 comprises 14 residues. Trimming stripped 3 bases from V and 2 bases from J, with 9 bases between.

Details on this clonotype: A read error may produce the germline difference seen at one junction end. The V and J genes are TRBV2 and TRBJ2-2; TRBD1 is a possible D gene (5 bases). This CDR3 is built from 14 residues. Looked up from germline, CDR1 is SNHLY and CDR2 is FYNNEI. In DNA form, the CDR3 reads TGTGCCACCAGTCCCGGTGAAGGGGCCGGGGAGCTGTTTTTT. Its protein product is CATSPGEGAGELFF.